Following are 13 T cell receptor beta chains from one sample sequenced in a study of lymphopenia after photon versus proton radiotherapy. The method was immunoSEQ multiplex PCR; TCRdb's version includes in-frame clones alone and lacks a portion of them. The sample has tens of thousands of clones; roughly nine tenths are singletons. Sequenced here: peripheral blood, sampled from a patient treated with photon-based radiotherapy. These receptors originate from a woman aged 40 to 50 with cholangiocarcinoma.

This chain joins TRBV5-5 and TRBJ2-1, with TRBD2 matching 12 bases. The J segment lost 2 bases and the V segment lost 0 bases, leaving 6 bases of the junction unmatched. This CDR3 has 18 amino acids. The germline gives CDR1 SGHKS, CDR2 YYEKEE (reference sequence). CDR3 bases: TGTGCCAGCAGCTTGGCGGCTAGCGGGGGGGTAACCTACAATGAGCAGTTCTTC. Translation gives CASSLAASGGVTYNEQFF.

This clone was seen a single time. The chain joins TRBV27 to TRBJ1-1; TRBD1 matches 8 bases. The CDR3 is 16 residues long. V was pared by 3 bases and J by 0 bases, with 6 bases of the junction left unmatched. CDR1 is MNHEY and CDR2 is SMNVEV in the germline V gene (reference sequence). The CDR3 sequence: CASSFIRGRMNTEAFF. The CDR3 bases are TGTGCCAGCAGTTTTATCAGGGGGCGGATGAACACTGAAGCTTTCTTT.

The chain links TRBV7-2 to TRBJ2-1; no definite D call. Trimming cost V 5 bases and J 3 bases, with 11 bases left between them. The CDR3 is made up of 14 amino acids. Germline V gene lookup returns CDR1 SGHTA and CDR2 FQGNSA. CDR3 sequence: CASSGFRDYNEQFF. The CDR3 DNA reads TGTGCCAGCAGCGGTTTCAGAGACTACAATGAGCAGTTCTTC.

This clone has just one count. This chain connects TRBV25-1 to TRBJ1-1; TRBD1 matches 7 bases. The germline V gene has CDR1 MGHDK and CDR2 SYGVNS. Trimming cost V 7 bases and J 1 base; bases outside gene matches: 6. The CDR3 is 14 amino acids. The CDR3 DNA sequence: TGTGCCAGCACGCGGGCAGGGGGGAACACTGAAGCTTTCTTT. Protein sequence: CASTRAGGNTEAFF.

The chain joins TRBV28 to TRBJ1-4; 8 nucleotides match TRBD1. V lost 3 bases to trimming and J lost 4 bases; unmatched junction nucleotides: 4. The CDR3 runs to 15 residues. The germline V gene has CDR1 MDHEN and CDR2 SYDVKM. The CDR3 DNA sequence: TGTGCCAGCAGTTTCCAGGGGGCGATTAATGAAAAACTGTTTTTT. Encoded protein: CASSFQGAINEKLFF.

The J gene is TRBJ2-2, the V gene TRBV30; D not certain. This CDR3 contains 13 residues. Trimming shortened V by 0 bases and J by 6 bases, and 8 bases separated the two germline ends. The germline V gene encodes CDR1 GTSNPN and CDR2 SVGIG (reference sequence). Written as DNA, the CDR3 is TGTGCCTGGAGTGTTAGTCCCGCCGGGGAGCTGTTTTTT. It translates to CAWSVSPAGELFF.

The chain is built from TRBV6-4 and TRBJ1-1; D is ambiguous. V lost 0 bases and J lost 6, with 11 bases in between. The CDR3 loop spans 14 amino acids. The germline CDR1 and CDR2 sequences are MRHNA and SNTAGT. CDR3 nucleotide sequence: TGTGCCAGCAGTGACTCGGGAAGACCTGCTGAAGCTTTCTTT. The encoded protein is CASSDSGRPAEAFF.

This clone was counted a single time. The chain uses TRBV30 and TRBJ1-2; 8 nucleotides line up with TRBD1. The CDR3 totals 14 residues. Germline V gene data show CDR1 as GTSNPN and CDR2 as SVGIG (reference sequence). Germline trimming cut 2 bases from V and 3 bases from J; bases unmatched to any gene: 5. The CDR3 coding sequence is TGTGCCTGGAGTACTCCGGGACAGGACTATGGCTACACCTTC. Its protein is CAWSTPGQDYGYTF.

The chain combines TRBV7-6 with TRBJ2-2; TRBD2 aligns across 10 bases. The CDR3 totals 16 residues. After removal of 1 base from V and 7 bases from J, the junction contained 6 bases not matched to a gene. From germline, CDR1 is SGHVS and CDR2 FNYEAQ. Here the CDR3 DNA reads TGTGCCAGCAGCTTAGGCCTAGCGGGAGCTATCGGGGAGCTGTTTTTT. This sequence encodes CASSLGLAGAIGELFF.

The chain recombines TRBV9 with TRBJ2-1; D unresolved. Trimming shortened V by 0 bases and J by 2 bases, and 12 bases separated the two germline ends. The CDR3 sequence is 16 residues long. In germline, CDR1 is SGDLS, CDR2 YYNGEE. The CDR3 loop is CASSVGGSQTYNEQFF. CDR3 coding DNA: TGTGCCAGCAGCGTAGGAGGCTCGCAAACCTACAATGAGCAGTTCTTC.

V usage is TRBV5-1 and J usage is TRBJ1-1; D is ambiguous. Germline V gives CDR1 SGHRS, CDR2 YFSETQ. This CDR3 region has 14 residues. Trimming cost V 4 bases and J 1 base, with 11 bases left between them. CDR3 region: CASSLGIENTEAFF. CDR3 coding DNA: TGCGCCAGCAGCCTGGGGATTGAGAACACTGAAGCTTTCTTT.

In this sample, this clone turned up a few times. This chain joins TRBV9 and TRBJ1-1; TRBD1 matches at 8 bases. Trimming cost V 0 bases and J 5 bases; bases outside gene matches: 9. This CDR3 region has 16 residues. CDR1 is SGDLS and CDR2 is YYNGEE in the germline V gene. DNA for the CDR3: TGTGCCAGCAGCGTAGGGGGACAGGTCATAGGGACTGAAGCTTTCTTT. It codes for CASSVGGQVIGTEAFF.

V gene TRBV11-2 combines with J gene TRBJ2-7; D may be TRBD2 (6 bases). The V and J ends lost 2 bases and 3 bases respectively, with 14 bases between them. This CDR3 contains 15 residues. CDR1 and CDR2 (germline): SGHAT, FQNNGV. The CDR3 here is CASSLSAGTVYEQYF. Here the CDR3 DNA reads TGTGCCAGCAGCTTAAGTGCGGGAACGGTCTACGAGCAGTACTTC.